A selection of T cell receptor beta chains follows, all from one sample in a study of T cells after yellow fever vaccination. MiXCR was run by TCRdb on the 5' RACE reads, yielding one entry per CDR3 protein. In the table there are about 220,000 distinct CDR3 sequences, under 3.5% of which are singletons. The specimen comprised CD4+ T cells sorted from PBMCs, sampled 10 days after the yellow fever booster vaccination. The receptors come from a man in his late teens or twenties who received the YFV17D yellow fever vaccine. The conserved cysteine and the conserved F or W are not part of the CDR3 here. Where a row states a size, it is once, few, many or the class of an expanded clone; other rows omit it.

abundance: .
j_gene: TRBJ1-5
v_gene: TRBV28
CDR3aa: ASRGKRNQPQH

abundance: many
j_gene: TRBJ1-2
v_gene: TRBV2
CDR3aa: ASRDGDNYGYT

abundance: .
j_gene: TRBJ2-1
v_gene: TRBV4-1
CDR3aa: ASSQELAGVGEQF

abundance: .
j_gene: TRBJ2-3
v_gene: TRBV14
CDR3aa: ASSQGGGRQY

abundance: many
j_gene: TRBJ1-2
v_gene: TRBV24-1
CDR3aa: ATSDRDGPYGYT

abundance: .
j_gene: TRBJ2-2
v_gene: TRBV20-1
CDR3aa: SAGLAGGLGTGELF

abundance: few
j_gene: TRBJ2-1
v_gene: TRBV5-1
CDR3aa: ASKLGGNEQF

abundance: .
j_gene: TRBJ1-1
v_gene: TRBV12-3/TRBV12-4
CDR3aa: ASSPGLVNTEAF

abundance: .
j_gene: TRBJ2-1
v_gene: TRBV20-1
CDR3aa: SARLPGQGYNEQF

abundance: .
j_gene: TRBJ2-5
v_gene: TRBV29-1
CDR3aa: SVLKGQQETQY

abundance: .
j_gene: TRBJ2-7
v_gene: TRBV12-3/TRBV12-4
CDR3aa: ASSLWSGDEQY

abundance: .
j_gene: TRBJ1-1
v_gene: TRBV7-9
CDR3aa: ASSRLTGDEAF

abundance: many
j_gene: TRBJ2-7
v_gene: TRBV10-3
CDR3aa: AIAWLSPGEQY

abundance: many
j_gene: TRBJ2-5
v_gene: TRBV7-9
CDR3aa: ASSWGLEETQY

abundance: many
j_gene: TRBJ1-4
v_gene: TRBV12-3/TRBV12-4
CDR3aa: ASSLAGAGEKLF

abundance: .
j_gene: TRBJ1-1
v_gene: TRBV3-1
CDR3aa: ASSQRIGRAF

abundance: many
j_gene: TRBJ2-7
v_gene: TRBV7-2
CDR3aa: ASSLTSGFYEQY

abundance: few
j_gene: TRBJ2-5
v_gene: TRBV5-1
CDR3aa: ASSLEGPGTQY

abundance: few
j_gene: TRBJ1-1
v_gene: TRBV5-1
CDR3aa: ASSLGVNRMNTEAF

abundance: .
j_gene: TRBJ1-6
v_gene: TRBV20-1
CDR3aa: SARDSRGNSPLH

abundance: many
j_gene: TRBJ1-2
v_gene: TRBV2
CDR3aa: ASSEGYGYT

abundance: few
j_gene: TRBJ2-1
v_gene: TRBV30
CDR3aa: AWTGSSYNEQF

abundance: many
j_gene: TRBJ1-6
v_gene: TRBV12-3/TRBV12-4
CDR3aa: ASSRGGAFGSPLH

abundance: .
j_gene: TRBJ1-1
v_gene: TRBV21-1
CDR3aa: ASNLRDGDRHTEAF

abundance: many
j_gene: TRBJ2-3
v_gene: TRBV5-1
CDR3aa: ASSLENRWGADTQY

abundance: few
j_gene: TRBJ2-5
v_gene: TRBV24-1
CDR3aa: ATSGNSEETQY

abundance: many
j_gene: TRBJ1-2
v_gene: TRBV3-1
CDR3aa: ASTRSSTRGYGYT

abundance: few
j_gene: TRBJ1-2
v_gene: TRBV20-1
CDR3aa: SPRTAYGYT

abundance: many
j_gene: TRBJ2-3
v_gene: TRBV4-2
CDR3aa: ASSPTSGSYTDTQY

abundance: many
j_gene: TRBJ2-2
v_gene: TRBV5-1
CDR3aa: ASIPVGTGGNTGELF

abundance: .
j_gene: TRBJ1-2
v_gene: TRBV3-1
CDR3aa: ASSQKGGYT

abundance: many
j_gene: TRBJ2-7
v_gene: TRBV4-3
CDR3aa: ASSHEGFEQY

abundance: many
j_gene: TRBJ1-1
v_gene: TRBV5-6
CDR3aa: ASSSRGLGNTEAF

abundance: few
j_gene: TRBJ2-7
v_gene: TRBV20-1
CDR3aa: SATRGAQPEQY